Listed here are 23 T cell receptor beta chains from one sample, sequenced in a study of blood T cell repertoires in COVID-19. Sequencing used immunoSEQ multiplex PCR; TCRdb keeps in-frame clones, though not all of them. The data show about 140,000 clones, approximately 87% seen once. The sample consisted of peripheral blood. The source of these receptors is a woman in her fifties or sixties with active or convalescent COVID-19.

The gene calls are TRBV7-8 and TRBJ1-3; D unresolved. The germline V gene has CDR1 SGHVS and CDR2 FQNEAQ. Between the trimmed V and J ends, which lost 7 bases and 2 bases, there was a span of 9 bases. The CDR3 loop spans 13 amino acids. In nucleotides, the CDR3 is TGTGCCAGCACAGAGGGTGCTGGAAACACCATATATTTT. As protein: CASTEGAGNTIYF.

A few counts support this clone. The V call is TRBV18, the J call TRBJ1-1; 7 nucleotides match TRBD1. V gave up 2 bases and J gave up 4 bases; unmatched junction bases: 16. Germline V lookup: CDR1 KGHSH, CDR2 LQKENI. The CDR3 extends over 18 amino acids. CDR3 in amino acids: CASSPNEIGGGGTTEAFF. CDR3 in DNA: TGTGCCAGCTCACCAAATGAAATAGGGGGCGGAGGGACCACTGAAGCTTTCTTT.

The rearrangement links TRBV2 to TRBJ2-7, with D unresolved. Germline CDR1 and CDR2: SNHLY and FYNNEI. The ends were cut back, 2 bases at V and 7 bases at J, with 15 bases in the middle. The CDR3 is made up of 14 amino acids. As DNA, the CDR3 is TGTGCCAGCAGTGAATACGCCCCAGTCGAAGAGCAGTACTTC. Protein sequence: CASSEYAPVEEQYF. Variable domain in full (rest from reference TRBV2 and TRBJ2-7): EPEVTQTPSHQVTQMGQEVILRCVPISNHLYFYWYRQILGQKVEFLVSFYNNEISEKSEIFDDQFSVERPDGSNFTLKIRSTKLEDSAMYFCASSEYAPVEEQYFGPGTRLTVT.

The chain employs TRBV24-1 and TRBJ2-1, with TRBD1 matching 9 bases. This CDR3 is 13 amino acids long. V was clipped by 6 bases and J by 7 bases; unmatched bases: 3. CDR1 KGHDR and CDR2 SFDVKD come from the germline V gene. The CDR3 protein is CATSSDRGNEQFF. The CDR3 nucleotides read TGTGCCACCAGTTCGGACAGGGGAAATGAGCAGTTCTTC.

J is TRBJ2-1 and V is TRBV7-9; possible D gene TRBD2, 6 bases. This CDR3 has 18 residues. V was cut by 1 base and J by 8 bases, with 24 bases left in between. Per the germline V gene, CDR1 is SEHNR and CDR2 is FQNEAQ (reference sequence). The DNA for the CDR3 is TGTGCCAGCAGCTTAGTCCCCCACCGGGACTGGATCTTCCATGAGCAGTTCTTC. It is translated as CASSLVPHRDWIFHEQFF. Looking up the rest from reference TRBV7-9 and TRBJ2-1 gives the full variable domain: DTGVSQNPRHKITKRGQNVTFRCDPISEHNRLYWYRQTLGQGPEFLTYFQNEAQLEKSRLLSDRFSAERPKGSFSTLEIQRTEQGDSAMYLCASSLVPHRDWIFHEQFFGPGTRLTVL.

This clone was recorded once. The gene calls are TRBV4-3 and TRBJ2-2, with TRBD2 matching 12 bases. This CDR3 contains 18 residues. Germline CDR1 reads LGHNA; CDR2 reads YSLEER. J gave up 2 bases and V 3 bases, and 7 bases lay outside the gene matches. The CDR3 loop is CASSHELAGGGNTGELFF. CDR3 in DNA: TGCGCCAGCAGCCATGAACTAGCGGGAGGAGGTAACACCGGGGAGCTGTTTTTT.

The chain uses TRBV19 and TRBJ1-5; 8 bases map to TRBD1. Germline V gives CDR1 LNHDA, CDR2 SQIVND (reference sequence). The CDR3 sequence is 14 residues long. Trimming at V came to 6 bases and at J to 2 bases, leaving 3 bases not matched to a gene. The CDR3: CASRATGGNQPQHF. The CDR3, as DNA: TGTGCCAGTAGGGCGACAGGGGGCAATCAGCCCCAGCATTTT.

The genes are TRBV7-2 and TRBJ1-2, with D possibly TRBD1 on 6 matching bases. V lost 2 bases and J lost 7, with 11 bases in between. This CDR3 is built from 13 residues. Germline CDR1 is SGHTA and CDR2 is FQGNSA. The CDR3 is CASSLKPGAGYTF. The CDR3 coding sequence is TGTGCCAGCAGCTTAAAGCCAGGGGCTGGCTACACCTTC.

This chain connects TRBV5-1 to TRBJ2-2, with 7 positions matching TRBD1. J gave up 0 bases and V 3 bases, and 5 bases lay outside the gene matches. CDR1 SGHRS and CDR2 YFSETQ come from the germline V gene. The CDR3 has 16 residues. CDR3 amino acids: CASSSQGISNTGELFF. The CDR3 coding sequence is TGCGCCAGCAGCTCACAGGGGATATCGAACACCGGGGAGCTGTTTTTT.

This rearrangement joins TRBV7-2 to TRBJ2-5, with 8 bases identical to TRBD2. The CDR3 loop spans 13 amino acids. V trimming: 5 bases; J trimming: 5 bases; junction bases outside the gene matches: 4. Germline CDR1 and CDR2: SGHTA and FQGNSA. In DNA, the CDR3 is TGTGCCAGCAGCCGTAGCGGGATGGAGACCCAGTACTTC. This sequence encodes CASSRSGMETQYF.

This clone was observed a single time. The chain has TRBV6-2 or TRBV6-3 and TRBJ2-3; no clear D. With 4 bases removed from V and 3 bases from J, the gap between germline ends came to 5 bases. The CDR3 has 12 amino acids. Germline-derived CDR1 and CDR2 are MNHEY and SVGEGT. The CDR3 spells CASSSVTDTQYF. For the CDR3, the DNA is TGTGCCAGCAGTTCAGTTACAGATACGCAGTATTTT.

CDR3 sequence: CASSQGTSGGILQETQYF. Here the CDR3 DNA reads TGTGCCAGCAGTCAGGGGACTAGCGGGGGGATCCTGCAAGAGACCCAGTACTTC. The rearrangement uses TRBV6-6 and TRBJ2-5; TRBD2 matches at 15 bases. CDR1 is MNHNY and CDR2 is SVGAGI in the germline V gene (reference sequence). The junction had 9 bases not matched to a gene; V was cut back by 5 bases and J by 2 bases. The CDR3 spans 18 residues.

The J gene is TRBJ2-1, the V gene TRBV6-2 or TRBV6-3, with 13 bases matching TRBD2. The CDR3 consists of 16 residues. V gave up 4 bases and J gave up 9 bases; unmatched junction bases: 9. Germline lookup yields CDR1 MNHEY and CDR2 SVGEGT. CDR3 nucleotides: TGTGCCAGCAGTTCCTGGACTAGCGGGGGTAACGGTGAGCAGTTCTTC. Translation gives CASSSWTSGGNGEQFF.

The V and J genes are TRBV7-3 and TRBJ2-3, with TRBD2 matching over 9 bases. The CDR3 runs to 15 residues. V trimming: 5 bases; J trimming: 0 bases; junction bases outside the gene matches: 3. The germline V gene has CDR1 SGHTA and CDR2 FQGTGA. This chain's CDR3 is CASSTTSGSTDTQYF. In DNA, the CDR3 is TGTGCCAGCAGCACAACTAGCGGGAGCACAGATACGCAGTATTTT.

The genes are TRBV15 and TRBJ1-2, with 7 bases lining up with TRBD1. Germline V CDR1 and CDR2: LNHNV, YYDKDF (reference sequence). The J segment lost 5 bases and the V segment lost 0 bases, leaving 12 bases of the junction unmatched. This CDR3 comprises 17 residues. The CDR3 protein is CATSRERGRTGEYGYTF. The CDR3 DNA follows: TGTGCCACCAGCAGAGAGAGAGGTCGCACAGGGGAATATGGCTACACCTTC.

The rearrangement links TRBV27 to TRBJ1-2, with 8 bases fitting TRBD1. CDR1 and CDR2 from the germline V gene are MNHEY and SMNVEV (reference sequence). Germline trimming cut 4 bases from V and 6 bases from J; bases unmatched to any gene: 4. The length of the CDR3 is 13 residues. The CDR3 loop is CASSSQGADGYTF. CDR3 bases: TGTGCCAGCAGTTCCCAGGGGGCCGATGGCTACACCTTC.

J is TRBJ1-6 and V is TRBV3-1 (or the pseudogene TRBV3-2); TRBD1 might be the D (5 bases). The germline V gene has CDR1 LGHDT and CDR2 YNNKEL (reference sequence). The CDR3 is 16 residues long. V was clipped by 3 bases and J by 7 bases, with 16 bases between them. The CDR3 nucleotides are TGTGCCAGCAGCCATAGACAGTCGACGGTCAATTCACCCCTCCACTTT. The encoded protein is CASSHRQSTVNSPLHF.

The chain employs TRBV18 and TRBJ2-1; TRBD2 aligns across 9 bases. In germline, CDR1 is KGHSH, CDR2 LQKENI. The CDR3 sequence is 17 residues long. V trimming: 2 bases; J trimming: 1 base; junction bases outside the gene matches: 6. CDR3 sequence reads: CASSPWGSGGSYNEQFF. The CDR3, as DNA: TGTGCCAGCTCACCATGGGGTAGCGGGGGTTCCTACAATGAGCAGTTCTTC. The full variable domain, its missing parts supplied by reference TRBV18 and TRBJ2-1, is NAGVMQNPRHLVRRRGQEARLRCSPMKGHSHVYWYRQLPEEGLKFMVYLQKENIIDESGMPKERFSAEFPKEGPSILRIQQVVRGDSAAYFCASSPWGSGGSYNEQFFGPGTRLTVL.

Many counts were recorded for this clone. The chain employs TRBV6-6 and TRBJ1-5, with D uncertain. CDR3 size: 15 residues. Trimming took 5 bases from V and 5 from J, leaving 16 bases between them. The germline V gene encodes CDR1 MNHNY and CDR2 SVGAGI (reference sequence). For the CDR3, the DNA is TGTGCCAGCAGTCCGGGAGGTGGGAGACATCAGCCCCAGCATTTT. This codes for CASSPGGGRHQPQHF.

This clone was counted only a few times. The gene calls are TRBV24-1 and TRBJ2-7, with TRBD2 matching over 9 bases. The CDR3 extends over 13 amino acids. The V gene's germline CDR1 is KGHDR and CDR2 SFDVKD. The J segment lost 8 bases and the V segment lost 3 bases, leaving 4 bases of the junction unmatched. The chain's CDR3 is CATSDLTSGQQYF. In nucleotides, the CDR3 is TGTGCCACCAGTGATCTGACTAGCGGCCAGCAGTACTTC.

Worth noting for this clone: Other DNA sequences of this sample code for an identical CDR3. The chain has TRBV18 and TRBJ1-5; the D is unclear. V was shortened by 6 bases and J by 0 bases, with 6 bases between the two germline ends. CDR1 and CDR2 (germline): KGHSH, LQKENI. This CDR3 has 13 amino acids. The CDR3 region has the DNA TGTGCCAGCTCGCTAAATAGCAATCAGCCCCAGCATTTT. This codes for CASSLNSNQPQHF.

The J gene is TRBJ2-7, the V gene TRBV25-1; TRBD1 might be the D (5 bases). The CDR3 totals 13 residues. Germline V lookup: CDR1 MGHDK, CDR2 SYGVNS. Trimming removed 6 bases from V and 2 bases from J, with 11 bases in between. The CDR3 sequence is CASSFDRAYEQYF. The CDR3 region has the DNA TGTGCCAGCAGCTTTGACAGAGCCTACGAGCAGTACTTC.

The chain has TRBV19 and TRBJ1-1; D is unresolved. V lost 5 bases, J lost 3 bases, and 10 bases lay in between. The CDR3 runs 13 residues. Germline assignment: CDR1 LNHDA and CDR2 SQIVND (reference sequence). The CDR3 spells CASSPGRYTEAFF. The CDR3 DNA reads TGTGCCAGTAGTCCGGGGAGGTACACTGAAGCTTTCTTT.